Each of the 16 T cell receptor beta chains below was sequenced from the same sample in a study of graft-versus-host responses after intestinal transplantation. For these receptors, no antigen is known. Produced via immunoSEQ multiplex PCR; TCRdb's table is partial and in-frame only. The sample records more than 80,000 clones, about four fifths being singletons. Sequences were derived from unstimulated CD8+ T cells sorted from spleen or lymph node cells, sampled before intestinal transplant. Receptors were obtained from a human donor who received an intestinal transplant.

The V call is TRBV29-1, the J call TRBJ1-2, with 10 bases lining up with TRBD1. V lost 7 bases, J lost 5 bases, and 7 bases stayed unmatched. The CDR3 loop spans 13 amino acids. Germline V lookup: CDR1 SQVTM, CDR2 ANQGSEA. This CDR3 is CSAGQGGGYGYTF. In nucleotides, the CDR3 is TGCAGCGCTGGACAGGGGGGTGGATATGGCTACACCTTC.

The chain employs TRBV11-2 and TRBJ2-5; D unclear. V lost 2 bases to trimming and J lost 4 bases, with 2 bases between them. Germline V CDR1 and CDR2: SGHAT, FQNNGV. There are 11 residues in the CDR3. The CDR3: CASSLRETQYF. In DNA form, the CDR3 reads TGTGCCAGCAGCTTAAGAGAGACCCAGTACTTC.

This clone was detected only a few times. This chain connects TRBV4-1 to TRBJ2-7, with a tentative D call TRBD2 (5 bases). The CDR3 totals 14 residues. V was cut by 0 bases and J by 7 bases, with 13 bases left in between. The germline gives CDR1 MGHRA, CDR2 YSYEKL. Here the CDR3 DNA reads TGCGCCAGCAGCCAAGAGAATAGGCCGGGGGAGCAGTACTTC. Its protein is CASSQENRPGEQYF.

This clone was picked up a small number of times. The chain recombines TRBV10-1 with TRBJ2-7; weak D call: TRBD1 (6 bases). Trimming took off 5 bases at V and 4 bases at J, with 9 bases between the two ends. Germline loops: CDR1 WNHNN, CDR2 SYGVQD (reference sequence). The CDR3 consists of 12 residues. The CDR3 loop reads CASSSTGYEQYF. CDR3 DNA: TGCGCCAGCAGTTCAACAGGGTACGAGCAGTACTTC.

In its sample, this clone was seen once. The chain uses TRBV7-9 and TRBJ2-5; 12 bases are a match to TRBD2. This CDR3 region has 15 residues. Germline loops: CDR1 SEHNR, CDR2 FQNEAQ (reference sequence). V shed 5 bases, J shed 5 bases, and the junction held 6 bases outside the gene matches. CDR3 coding DNA: TGTGCCAGCAGCCAACAGACTAGCGGGGGTGAGACCCAGTACTTC. Its protein product is CASSQQTSGGETQYF. The complete variable domain, with remaining parts taken from reference TRBV7-9 and TRBJ2-5, reads DTGVSQNPRHKITKRGQNVTFRCDPISEHNRLYWYRQTLGQGPEFLTYFQNEAQLEKSRLLSDRFSAERPKGSFSTLEIQRTEQGDSAMYLCASSQQTSGGETQYFGPGTRLLVL.

The rearrangement links TRBV29-1 to TRBJ2-7; D is perhaps TRBD1 (6 bases). CDR1 is SQVTM and CDR2 is ANQGSEA in the germline V gene. The CDR3 totals 17 residues. V lost 1 base and J lost 0, with 19 bases in between. For the CDR3, the DNA is TGCAGCGTTGAAGGCGCATCAGGGGCAGGGTCCTCCTACGAGCAGTACTTC. This sequence encodes CSVEGASGAGSSYEQYF.

The J gene is TRBJ2-7, the V gene TRBV6-5, with D uncertain. This CDR3 contains 15 residues. Between the trimmed V and J ends, which lost 0 bases and 2 bases, there was a span of 11 bases. The germline gives CDR1 MNHEY, CDR2 SVGAGI. The CDR3 DNA reads as TGTGCCAGCAGTTACTCGAATGGGATGCCCTACGAGCAGTACTTC. The encoded protein is CASSYSNGMPYEQYF.

This clone has a handful of counts. The V gene is TRBV27, the J gene TRBJ2-3; 12 bases align to TRBD1. This CDR3 has 16 residues. V was clipped by 5 bases and J by 5 bases; unmatched bases: 8. The germline gives CDR1 MNHEY, CDR2 SMNVEV (reference sequence). The CDR3 DNA sequence: TGTGCCAGCAGTCCCCTAGGGACAGGGGGCGGAGATACGCAGTATTTT. This codes for CASSPLGTGGGDTQYF.

This chain joins TRBV6-1 and TRBJ1-6; no clear D. Trimming cost V 5 bases and J 8 bases, with 16 bases left between them. Germline V CDR1 and CDR2: MNHNS, SASEGT. CDR3 length equals 15 residues. CDR3 nucleotides: TGTGCCAGCAGTACCGTTAGGCCGCGTTATTCACCCCTCCACTTT. Translated: CASSTVRPRYSPLHF.

The chain recombines TRBV9 with TRBJ2-3; 7 bases are a match to TRBD2. V dropped 0 bases and J dropped 1; count of bases not matched to a gene: 8. This CDR3 is 17 amino acids long. Germline values: CDR1 SGDLS, CDR2 YYNGEE. The CDR3 DNA follows: TGTGCCAGCAGCGTAGATGCGCGCGGGAGCCGCACAGATACGCAGTATTTT. It specifies CASSVDARGSRTDTQYF.

V gene TRBV5-1 combines with J gene TRBJ2-5, with D perhaps being TRBD1 or TRBD2 (5 bases each). CDR1 and CDR2 (germline): SGHRS, YFSETQ. Deletions cut 4 bases from V and 2 bases from J, with 15 bases between. The CDR3 runs to 15 residues. Here the CDR3 DNA reads TGCGCCAGCAGCACTGCAGGGAGTCTACAAGAGACCCAGTACTTC. Encoded protein: CASSTAGSLQETQYF.

V and J are TRBV4-1 and TRBJ2-2; 9 bases map to TRBD2. Germline V gives CDR1 MGHRA, CDR2 YSYEKL. V shed 4 bases and J 0 bases; nucleotides not matched to a gene: 12. CDR3 size: 19 residues. The DNA of the CDR3 is TGCGCCAGCAGCCGGCAACGGACTAGCGAGAAATCGAACACCGGGGAGCTGTTTTTT. Amino acid sequence: CASSRQRTSEKSNTGELFF.

The V and J genes are TRBV10-3 and TRBJ2-5, with 12 positions matching TRBD2. The CDR3 contains 18 residues. The V and J ends lost 3 bases and 5 bases, in that order; junction bases with no gene match: 13. The germline V gene encodes CDR1 ENHRY and CDR2 SYGVKD. CDR3 sequence: CAISDALAGGPPSETQYF. CDR3 bases: TGTGCCATCAGTGACGCTCTAGCGGGAGGGCCTCCCTCCGAGACCCAGTACTTC.

To note about this clone: One end of the junction fails to match germline, which may point to a read error. The chain recombines TRBV5-4 with TRBJ2-3; D is undetermined. Germline CDR1 reads SGHNT; CDR2 reads YYREEE (reference sequence). CDR3 length equals 15 residues. The CDR3 bases are TGCGCCAGCAGCCTAGGTCAGGTACGGACAGATACGCAGTATTTT. Residues: CASSLGQVRTDTQYF.

The chain carries TRBV7-2 and TRBJ1-2; possibly TRBD1 for D (6 bases). The CDR3 has 14 residues. Per germline, CDR1 SGHTA and CDR2 FQGNSA. V lost 4 bases to trimming and J lost 4 bases, with 13 bases between them. CDR3 bases: TGTGCCAGCAGCTACGGTCAGGGGTCCTATGGCTACACCTTC. It encodes CASSYGQGSYGYTF.

This chain connects TRBV28 to TRBJ2-5; D not certain. Deletions cut 2 bases from V and 1 base from J, with 11 bases between. This CDR3 region has 15 residues. From germline, CDR1 is MDHEN and CDR2 SYDVKM. The CDR3 protein is CASSLEALPQETQYF. CDR3 DNA: TGTGCCAGCAGTTTAGAGGCTTTGCCCCAAGAGACCCAGTACTTC.